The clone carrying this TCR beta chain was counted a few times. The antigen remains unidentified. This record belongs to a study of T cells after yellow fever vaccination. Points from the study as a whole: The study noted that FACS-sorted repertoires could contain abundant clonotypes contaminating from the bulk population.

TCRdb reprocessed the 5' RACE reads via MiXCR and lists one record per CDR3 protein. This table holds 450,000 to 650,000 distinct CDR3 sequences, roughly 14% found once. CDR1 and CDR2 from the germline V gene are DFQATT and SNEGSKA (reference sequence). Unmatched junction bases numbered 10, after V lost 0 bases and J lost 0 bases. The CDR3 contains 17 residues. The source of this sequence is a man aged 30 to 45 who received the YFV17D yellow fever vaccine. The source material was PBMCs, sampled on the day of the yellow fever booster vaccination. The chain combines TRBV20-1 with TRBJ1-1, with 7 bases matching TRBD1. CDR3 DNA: TGCAGTGCTAGAGATTCCGGGACAGTAAAAATGAACACTGAAGCTTTCTTT. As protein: CSARDSGTVKMNTEAFF.